These 28 T cell receptor beta chains were all obtained from the same sample, sequenced in a study of blood T cell repertoires in COVID-19. The protocol was immunoSEQ multiplex PCR, while the TCRdb copy is restricted to in-frame clones and leaves out a portion. The repertoire holds about 250,000 clones, with roughly nine tenths as singletons. The material sequenced was peripheral blood. The source is a young man with active or convalescent COVID-19.

The V call is TRBV7-6, the J call TRBJ1-6; maybe TRBD1 (5 bases). Trimming cost V 5 bases and J 8 bases, with 16 bases left between them. Germline V lookup: CDR1 SGHVS, CDR2 FNYEAQ. The CDR3 covers 15 residues. CDR3 in amino acids: CASSGPGLKDSPLHF. CDR3 nucleotide sequence: TGTGCCAGCAGCGGCCCGGGACTTAAGGATTCACCCCTCCACTTT.

The chain couples TRBV27 to TRBJ2-7, with 8 bases matching TRBD1. This CDR3 has 14 residues. Looked up from germline, CDR1 is MNHEY and CDR2 is SMNVEV (reference sequence). Trimming took 6 bases from V and 7 from J; bases not matched to a gene: 11. The CDR3 nucleotides are TGTGCCAGCAGCGATGGACAGGGCCCTTTAGAGCAGTACTTC. Amino acids: CASSDGQGPLEQYF.

The chain combines TRBV18 with TRBJ1-1; TRBD1 agrees at 7 bases. The length of the CDR3 is 12 residues. CDR1 and CDR2 from the germline V gene are KGHSH and LQKENI. V lost 6 bases to trimming and J lost 7 bases; unmatched junction nucleotides: 5. The CDR3 DNA follows: TGTGCCAGCTCCCAGGGACAGCGTGAAGCTTTCTTT. Translating it yields CASSQGQREAFF.

This clone was observed a single time. V is TRBV6-2 or TRBV6-3 and J is TRBJ1-2, with a possible D match to TRBD1 (5 bases). The CDR3 extends over 16 amino acids. From germline, CDR1 is MNHEY and CDR2 SVGEGT. Trimming left V 6 bases short and J 5 bases short, with 22 bases between. CDR3 residues: CASSPWGRTTFYGYTF. For the CDR3, the DNA is TGTGCCAGCAGCCCCTGGGGCCGAACTACCTTTTATGGCTACACCTTC.

The V gene is TRBV9, the J gene TRBJ2-2; TRBD1 matches 10 bases. Per the germline V gene, CDR1 is SGDLS and CDR2 is YYNGEE. CDR3 length: 14 residues. V lost 3 bases to trimming and J lost 6 bases; unmatched junction nucleotides: 2. The CDR3 protein is CASSAGQGSGELFF. CDR3 nucleotide sequence: TGTGCCAGCAGCGCGGGACAGGGGTCCGGGGAGCTGTTTTTT.

The chain joins TRBV11-1 to TRBJ2-1, with D possibly being TRBD2 (6 bases). Germline V gene sequence: CDR1 SGHAT, CDR2 FQDESV (reference sequence). V was shortened by 5 bases and J by 9 bases, with 11 bases between the two germline ends. This CDR3 region has 12 residues. CDR3 in DNA: TGTGCCAGCAGCGCTACTAGCTCTGAGCAGTTCTTC. It codes for CASSATSSEQFF.

This clone was picked up a small number of times. The chain uses TRBV25-1 and TRBJ1-4; D not certain. This CDR3 is built from 13 residues. The germline gives CDR1 MGHDK, CDR2 SYGVNS. Trimming stripped 6 bases from V and 8 bases from J, with 13 bases between. This chain's CDR3 is CASRNDLGEKLFF. The CDR3 bases are TGTGCCAGCAGGAACGACTTAGGAGAAAAACTGTTTTTT.

The gene calls are TRBV5-1 and TRBJ2-5, with TRBD1 identical over 9 bases. CDR3 length: 13 amino acids. J lost 4 bases, V lost 3 bases, and 1 base had no gene match. Germline assignment: CDR1 SGHRS and CDR2 YFSETQ. The CDR3 sequence: CASSSGQGETQYF. The CDR3 DNA is TGCGCCAGCAGCTCGGGACAGGGAGAGACCCAGTACTTC.

The rearrangement joins TRBV7-7 to TRBJ2-1, with TRBD2 matching over 9 bases. The CDR3 totals 14 residues. Germline assignment: CDR1 SSHAT and CDR2 FNYEAQ (reference sequence). V was pared by 3 bases and J by 8 bases, with 5 bases of the junction left unmatched. CDR3 amino acids: CASSLKAGGDEQFF. The CDR3 region has the DNA TGTGCCAGCAGCTTGAAGGCGGGGGGGGATGAGCAGTTCTTC. The full variable domain, completed using reference TRBV7-7 and TRBJ2-1, is GAGVSQSPRYKVTKRGQDVTLRCDPISSHATLYWYQQALGQGPEFLTYFNYEAQPDKSGLPSDRFSAERPEGSISTLTIQRTEQRDSAMYRCASSLKAGGDEQFFGPGTRLTVL.

The chain couples TRBV18 to TRBJ1-1, with D possibly TRBD1 on 5 matching bases. CDR3 length: 14 residues. In germline, CDR1 is KGHSH, CDR2 LQKENI. Trimming removed 0 bases from V and 1 base from J, with 6 bases in between. DNA for the CDR3: TGTGCCAGCTCACCACCCACAGGGAACACTGAAGCTTTCTTT. Residues: CASSPPTGNTEAFF.

In DNA, the CDR3 is TGTGCCAGCGACTTGGGTCCCAGCAATCAGCCCCAGCATTTT. The encoded protein is CASDLGPSNQPQHF. The chain carries TRBV27 and TRBJ1-5; D is ambiguous. Germline CDR1 reads MNHEY; CDR2 reads SMNVEV (reference sequence). This CDR3 is built from 14 residues. The germline V and J ends were trimmed by 8 bases and 1 base, with 12 bases remaining between them.

This clone appeared once. The CDR3 sequence: CASSLRAGGRVDTQYF. The CDR3 DNA reads TGTGCCAGCAGCTTACGTGCGGGGGGGCGTGTAGATACGCAGTATTTT. The chain couples TRBV11-3 to TRBJ2-3, with TRBD2 matching over 9 bases. This CDR3 has 16 residues. Trimming removed 2 bases from V and 5 bases from J; junction bases left unmatched: 8. From germline, CDR1 is SGHNT and CDR2 YENEEA.

The chain recombines TRBV6-1 with TRBJ2-1; D possibly corresponds to TRBD2 (6 bases). Deletions cut 2 bases from V and 4 bases from J, with 12 bases between. Germline CDR1 is MNHNS and CDR2 is SASEGT. This CDR3 is 15 amino acids long. In DNA form, the CDR3 reads TGTGCCAGCAGTGAACGGGCTAGCGATTACAATGAGCAGTTCTTC. Translating it yields CASSERASDYNEQFF.

The chain carries TRBV28 and TRBJ1-1; D possibly corresponds to TRBD1 (5 bases). The CDR3 consists of 13 residues. Trimming removed 7 bases from V and 1 base from J, with 10 bases in between. CDR1 MDHEN and CDR2 SYDVKM come from the germline V gene. CDR3 coding DNA: TGTGCCAGCAAGATGACAGCGAACACTGAAGCTTTCTTT. Its protein product is CASKMTANTEAFF.

This clone has a single count. V and J are TRBV5-8 and TRBJ1-5; 7 bases match TRBD1. V lost 3 bases, J lost 1 base, and 7 bases stayed unmatched. The CDR3 is 16 amino acids. From germline, CDR1 is SGHTS and CDR2 YDEGEE. Written as DNA, the CDR3 is TGTGCCAGCAGCTGGGACCGACAGGGCAGCAATCAGCCCCAGCATTTT. As protein: CASSWDRQGSNQPQHF.

The chain has TRBV11-2 and TRBJ1-1; possibly TRBD1 for D (5 bases). There are 14 residues in the CDR3. V was clipped by 5 bases and J by 4 bases, with 14 bases between them. In germline, CDR1 is SGHAT, CDR2 FQNNGV. CDR3 loop: CASSPDSRFTEAFF. CDR3 DNA sequence: TGTGCCAGCAGCCCTGACAGTAGATTCACTGAAGCTTTCTTT.

The CDR3 here is CASSLAQGRRENTEAFF. The CDR3 DNA reads TGCGCCAGCAGCTTGGCGCAGGGGCGCAGGGAAAACACTGAAGCTTTCTTT. The J gene is TRBJ1-1, the V gene TRBV5-1, with D perhaps TRBD1 (6 bases). Between the trimmed V and J ends, which lost 0 bases and 2 bases, there was a span of 17 bases. The CDR3 covers 17 residues. Germline-derived CDR1 and CDR2 are SGHRS and YFSETQ.

The chain employs TRBV19 and TRBJ1-2, with 9 bases matching TRBD1. CDR1 is LNHDA, CDR2 SQIVND, per germline (reference sequence). This CDR3 contains 11 residues. V shed 11 bases and J 6 bases; nucleotides not matched to a gene: 4. The CDR3 region is CAGRTGDGYTF. In DNA, the CDR3 is TGTGCCGGAAGGACAGGGGATGGCTACACCTTC.

The rearrangement uses TRBV7-9 and TRBJ1-1; a weak D match, TRBD1 (5 bases). Germline V gene sequence: CDR1 SEHNR, CDR2 FQNEAQ (reference sequence). There are 15 residues in the CDR3. The V end lost 3 bases, the J end lost 0 bases, and 11 bases lay between the germline ends. CDR3 residues: CASSLGTHMNTEAFF. DNA for the CDR3: TGTGCCAGCAGCTTGGGGACTCACATGAACACTGAAGCTTTCTTT. The full variable domain, in which reference TRBV7-9 and TRBJ1-1 provide the parts outside the CDR3, is DTGVSQNPRHKITKRGQNVTFRCDPISEHNRLYWYRQTLGQGPEFLTYFQNEAQLEKSRLLSDRFSAERPKGSFSTLEIQRTEQGDSAMYLCASSLGTHMNTEAFFGQGTRLTVV.

The rearrangement uses TRBV18 and TRBJ1-2; TRBD1 aligns across 10 bases. In germline, CDR1 is KGHSH, CDR2 LQKENI. This CDR3 spans 15 amino acids. The V segment lost 3 bases and the J segment 4 bases; nucleotides outside the gene matches: 5. Here the CDR3 DNA reads TGTGCCAGCTCACCGTCCCGGGACAGGGGCTATGGCTACACCTTC. Protein sequence: CASSPSRDRGYGYTF.

The V and J genes are TRBV15 and TRBJ1-2; the D is unclear. Germline CDR1 and CDR2: LNHNV and YYDKDF (reference sequence). The CDR3 length is 13 residues. Trimming left V 6 bases short and J 8 bases short, with 16 bases between. The CDR3 reads CATRKEEPGGYTF. CDR3 sequence (DNA): TGTGCCACCAGAAAGGAGGAGCCGGGCGGCTACACCTTC.

The gene calls are TRBV27 and TRBJ1-6; no firm D call. Germline CDR1 MNHEY, CDR2 SMNVEV (reference sequence). Deletions cut 8 bases from V and 8 bases from J, with 13 bases between. The CDR3 sequence is 13 residues long. Here the CDR3 DNA reads TGTGCCAGCGCGGAGTATGGGTATTCACCCCTCCACTTT. Its protein product is CASAEYGYSPLHF.

The chain combines TRBV5-5 with TRBJ1-2; D unclear. The germline gives CDR1 SGHKS, CDR2 YYEKEE (reference sequence). The CDR3 is 12 amino acids. Trimming stripped 0 bases from V and 8 bases from J, with 8 bases between. The CDR3, as DNA: TGTGCCAGCAGCTTGGTCCGGGAGGGCTACACCTTC. This translates into CASSLVREGYTF.

This clone was found a few times. The genes are TRBV15 and TRBJ2-1; D gene uncertain. CDR3 length: 15 residues. Trimming removed 0 bases at V and 9 bases at J, with 15 bases between. CDR1 is LNHNV and CDR2 is YYDKDF in the germline V gene (reference sequence). The CDR3 region has the DNA TGTGCCACCAGCAGAGATGTTGAGGTTTTAGGTGAGCAGTTCTTC. Encoded protein: CATSRDVEVLGEQFF. Looking up the rest from reference TRBV15 and TRBJ2-1 gives the full variable domain: DAMVIQNPRYQVTQFGKPVTLSCSQTLNHNVMYWYQQKSSQAPKLLFHYYDKDFNNEADTPDNFQSRRPNTSFCFLDIRSPGLGDTAMYLCATSRDVEVLGEQFFGPGTRLTVL.

This sequence joins TRBV27 and TRBJ1-3; perhaps TRBD1 as D (5 bases). The CDR3 totals 15 residues. Trimming cost V 4 bases and J 5 bases, with 15 bases left between them. In germline, CDR1 is MNHEY, CDR2 SMNVEV (reference sequence). The CDR3 region has the DNA TGTGCCAGCAGTTCCCAGGGTCTAGGGAGAAACACCATATATTTT. This gives the protein CASSSQGLGRNTIYF.

This sequence joins TRBV11-3 and TRBJ1-5; 7 bases line up with TRBD1. Germline CDR1 is SGHNT and CDR2 is YENEEA. The CDR3 is made up of 14 amino acids. The trim removed 8 bases at V and 4 bases at J, leaving 8 bases unmatched. The CDR3 nucleotides are TGTGCCAGCGGACAGGTAATCCGTAATCAGCCCCAGCATTTT. Its protein is CASGQVIRNQPQHF.

V and J are TRBV5-4 and TRBJ2-5; D is perhaps TRBD2 (5 bases). V gave up 0 bases and J gave up 0 bases, with 9 bases separating them. CDR3 size: 15 residues. Germline CDR1 reads SGHNT; CDR2 reads YYREEE (reference sequence). CDR3 residues: CASSLGTRDQETQYF. The DNA of the CDR3 is TGTGCCAGCAGCTTGGGCACGCGGGACCAAGAGACCCAGTACTTC.

The chain joins TRBV9 to TRBJ2-7; 9 bases map to TRBD1. The CDR3 covers 15 residues. Germline V CDR1 and CDR2: SGDLS, YYNGEE. The trim removed 2 bases at V and 2 bases at J, leaving 5 bases unmatched. In nucleotides, the CDR3 is TGTGCCAGCAGCGTTGGACAGGGGACCCCCTACGAGCAGTACTTC. Its translation is CASSVGQGTPYEQYF. Complete variable domain (other parts from reference TRBV9 and TRBJ2-7): DSGVTQTPKHLITATGQRVTLRCSPRSGDLSVYWYQQSLDQGLQFLIQYYNGEERAKGNILERFSAQQFPDLHSELNLSSLELGDSALYFCASSVGQGTPYEQYFGPGTRLTVT.